These 14 T cell receptor beta chains share one sample of origin, sequenced in a study of CD4+ T cells in melanoma. TCRdb keeps only in-frame clones here, not all; method: immunoSEQ multiplex PCR. The sample records 4,500 to 6,500 clones, 50% to 75% being singletons. Sequencing was performed on cells from a culture (not recorded whether cultured in vitro). The origin of the receptors is a human donor with melanoma.

V and J are TRBV11-2 and TRBJ2-5; 7 bases fit TRBD1. This CDR3 has 15 amino acids. The germline gives CDR1 SGHAT, CDR2 FQNNGV. The trim removed 1 base at V and 3 bases at J, leaving 5 bases unmatched. The CDR3 region is CASSLGLRGKETQYF. The CDR3 bases are TGTGCCAGCAGCTTAGGTCTCAGGGGGAAAGAGACCCAGTACTTC.

A single count supports this clone. J is TRBJ2-3 and V is TRBV7-2, with a possible D match to TRBD2 (6 bases). V lost 3 bases and J 4 bases, leaving 17 bases between the germline ends. This CDR3 spans 16 amino acids. The germline V gene has CDR1 SGHTA and CDR2 FQGNSA. CDR3 protein: CASSLAFGGMADTQYF. The DNA for the CDR3 is TGTGCCAGCAGCTTGGCTTTTGGGGGGATGGCAGATACGCAGTATTTT.

This clone has more than one count but fewer than ten. The chain is built from TRBV21-1 and TRBJ2-1; the D segment call TRBD2 is taken from the table without a DNA check. TRBV21-1 is an annotated pseudogene. The CDR3 totals 16 residues. The CDR3 DNA is TGTGCCAGCAGCAAAGGGGAGCGGGGGTCTCGAGATAGGCAGTTCTTC. Protein product: CASSKGERGSRDRQFF.

The rearrangement uses TRBV5-1 and TRBJ2-1; 9 bases match TRBD1. CDR1 and CDR2 from the germline V gene are SGHRS and YFSETQ. The CDR3 sequence is 15 residues long. The trim removed 4 bases at V and 6 bases at J, leaving 8 bases unmatched. CDR3 DNA: TGCGCCAGCAGCCTGAGGACAGGGGATGGCAATGAGCAGTTCTTC. Translated, it gives CASSLRTGDGNEQFF. Full variable domain (rest looked up from reference TRBV5-1 and TRBJ2-1): KAGVTQTPRYLIKTRGQQVTLSCSPISGHRSVSWYQQTPGQGLQFLFEYFSETQRNKGNFPGRFSGRQFSNSRSEMNVSTLELGDSALYLCASSLRTGDGNEQFFGPGTRLTVL.

The chain has TRBV19 and TRBJ2-1; 12 positions agree with TRBD1. V was pared by 7 bases and J by 10 bases, with 8 bases of the junction left unmatched. CDR3 length equals 14 residues. CDR1 is LNHDA and CDR2 is SQIVND in the germline V gene (reference sequence). Here the CDR3 DNA reads TGTGCCAGTACCGGAGGGACAGGGGGCTGGGAGCAGTTCTTC. It translates to CASTGGTGGWEQFF. The whole variable domain, filled in from reference TRBV19 and TRBJ2-1, reads DGGITQSPKYLFRKEGQNVTLSCEQNLNHDAMYWYRQDPGQGLRLIYYSQIVNDFQKGDIAEGYSVSREKKESFPLTVTSAQKNPTAFYLCASTGGTGGWEQFFGPGTRLTVL.

This chain connects TRBV11-1 to TRBJ2-7, with 11 bases aligning to TRBD2. The CDR3 spans 15 residues. The J segment lost 4 bases and the V segment lost 1 base, leaving 3 bases of the junction unmatched. Germline lookup yields CDR1 SGHAT and CDR2 FQDESV (reference sequence). The CDR3 nucleotides are TGTGCCAGCAGCTTAGAAGCTAGCGGGGGGTACGAGCAGTACTTC. This encodes CASSLEASGGYEQYF.

This chain connects TRBV28 to TRBJ1-4; D is unclear. The CDR3 extends over 14 amino acids. V lost 2 bases and J lost 4, with 8 bases in between. Germline CDR1 reads MDHEN; CDR2 reads SYDVKM. This chain's CDR3 is CASSLTQYNEKLFF. In nucleotides, the CDR3 is TGTGCCAGCAGTTTAACACAGTATAATGAAAAACTGTTTTTT. Together with reference TRBV28 and TRBJ1-4, the CDR3 gives the full variable domain: DVKVTQSSRYLVKRTGEKVFLECVQDMDHENMFWYRQDPGLGLRLIYFSYDVKMKEKGDIPEGYSVSREKKERFSLILESASTNQTSMYLCASSLTQYNEKLFFGSGTQLSVL.

The rearrangement links TRBV12-3 or TRBV12-4 to TRBJ2-1, with D perhaps given as TRBD1 or TRBD2 (5 bases each). Deletions cut 5 bases from V and 15 bases from J, with 14 bases between. This CDR3 has 11 residues. In DNA form, the CDR3 reads TGTGCCAGCAGTGTTAGTGGGGGTTGGTTCTTC. Translation gives CASSVSGGWFF.

This clone qualifies as medium-sized. The genes are TRBV4-1 and TRBJ1-1, with TRBD1 as a possible D gene (5 bases). The germline V gene has CDR1 MGHRA and CDR2 YSYEKL. Trimming took 2 bases from V and 1 from J, leaving 5 bases between them. The CDR3 has 13 residues. DNA for the CDR3: TGCGCCAGCAGCCAAACAGGGAACACTGAAGCTTTCTTT. As protein: CASSQTGNTEAFF.

The chain couples TRBV27 to TRBJ1-2, with D possibly matching TRBD1 (5 bases). The CDR3 length is 13 residues. The germline V gene has CDR1 MNHEY and CDR2 SMNVEV (reference sequence). V lost 3 bases, J lost 3 bases, and 8 bases lay in between. The DNA for the CDR3 is TGTGCCAGCAGTTTTTCCAGGGACTATGGCTACACCTTC. The encoded protein is CASSFSRDYGYTF.

This clone is categorized as medium-sized. The chain carries TRBV10-2 and TRBJ1-1; TRBD1 matches 8 bases. V trimming: 8 bases; J trimming: 3 bases; junction bases outside the gene matches: 8. CDR3 length: 14 residues. The germline CDR1 and CDR2 sequences are WSHSY and SAAADI. The CDR3 region is CASWTGSLYTEAFF. CDR3 bases: TGCGCCAGCTGGACAGGGTCCCTATACACTGAAGCTTTCTTT.

The chain links TRBV10-2 to TRBJ2-1; tentatively, D is TRBD2 (5 bases). V lost 6 bases, J lost 8 bases, and 8 bases lay in between. This CDR3 spans 11 amino acids. Germline V CDR1 and CDR2: WSHSY, SAAADI. The CDR3 loop reads CASRLGDEQFF. In DNA, the CDR3 is TGCGCCAGCAGATTGGGAGATGAGCAGTTCTTC.

The chain employs TRBV2 and TRBJ2-3, with D uncertain. The V gene lost 6 bases and the J gene lost 6 bases, with 10 bases spanning the gap. The germline CDR1 and CDR2 sequences are SNHLY and FYNNEI. CDR3 length equals 12 residues. Written as DNA, the CDR3 is TGTGCCAGCAGCCTACTCACGGATACGCAGTATTTT. Its translation: CASSLLTDTQYF.

The chain recombines TRBV3-1 (or the pseudogene TRBV3-2) with TRBJ2-2, with 9 bases fitting TRBD2. Germline lookup yields CDR1 LGHDT and CDR2 YNNKEL (reference sequence). The trim removed 3 bases at V and 0 bases at J, leaving 2 bases unmatched. The CDR3 has 16 residues. The CDR3 protein is CASSHAGGTNTGELFF. CDR3 nucleotides: TGTGCCAGCAGCCACGCGGGGGGGACGAACACCGGGGAGCTGTTTTTT.